The text below deals with one T cell receptor beta chain. CD8+ and CD4+ blood T cells underwent TCR beta sequencing. The CD8+ and CD4+ T cells were isolated magnetically using a negative isolation approach, whereas the TEMRA cells were enriched by FACS. This record belongs to a study of CD8 T cells in Susac syndrome. Random hexamers served to reverse transcribe about 0.5 to 1 ug RNA. immunoSEQ multiplex PCR amplified TCR beta CDR3 across 54 Vbeta, 13 Jbeta. Each CDR3 protein gets one entry after TCRdb re-called the immunoSEQ multiplex PCR reads with MiXCR. This sample has approximately 220,000 distinct CDR3 sequences, with 92% found just once. Germline CDR1 is PRHDT and CDR2 is FYEKMQ (reference sequence). The CDR3 runs to 14 residues. Trimming left V 4 bases short and J 4 bases short, with 11 bases between.

This receptor was identified in a human donor with multiple sclerosis. Specimen: CD8+ T cells from PBMCs. The J gene is TRBJ2-1, the V gene TRBV13, with D tentatively TRBD1 (6 bases). The CDR3 DNA is TGTGCCAGCAGCTCAACAGGGTATTACAATGAGCAGTTCTTC. Translated: CASSSTGYYNEQFF.